The 20 T cell receptor beta chains listed next were all sequenced from one sample in a study of CD8 T cells in ankylosing spondylitis. Whole-study results and caveats: Characteristic of ankylosing spondylitis blood, it appeared, was a TCR beta motif comprising several highly homologous variants.

Antigens for these TCRs are unknown. Using its own MiXCR run on the 5' RACE reads, TCRdb lists one record per CDR3 protein. The table shows 450,000 to 550,000 distinct CDR3 sequences, with under 5.5% occurring only once. The specimen sequenced was blood, either unsorted or a sorted T cell fraction (not recorded which). The source is a male donor with ankylosing spondylitis.

In this sample, this clonotype turned up a few times. The rearrangement uses TRBV7-9 and TRBJ2-7; either TRBD1 or TRBD2 may fit D (5 bases each). Germline V gene lookup returns CDR1 SEHNR and CDR2 FQNEAQ (reference sequence). V was trimmed by 0 bases and J by 4 bases, leaving 16 bases between them. The CDR3 sequence is 16 residues long. Written as DNA, the CDR3 is TGTGCCAGCAGCTTAGCGCGGGCAGGGTGGGTTTACGAGCAGTACTTC. Protein sequence: CASSLARAGWVYEQYF. The whole variable domain, filled in from reference TRBV7-9 and TRBJ2-7, reads DTGVSQNPRHKITKRGQNVTFRCDPISEHNRLYWYRQTLGQGPEFLTYFQNEAQLEKSRLLSDRFSAERPKGSFSTLEIQRTEQGDSAMYLCASSLARAGWVYEQYFGPGTRLTVT.

This clonotype was picked up a small number of times. V gene TRBV4-3 combines with J gene TRBJ2-1; 8 bases line up with TRBD2. Germline V gene lookup returns CDR1 LGHNA and CDR2 YSLEER. V trimming: 3 bases; J trimming: 6 bases; junction bases outside the gene matches: 16. The CDR3 extends over 18 amino acids. The DNA of the CDR3 is TGCGCCAGCAGCCACTCGGTTTCGGTTAGTAGCGGGGTCAATGAGCAGTTCTTC. As protein: CASSHSVSVSSGVNEQFF.

This clonotype appeared many times. V and J are TRBV25-1 and TRBJ2-5; 10 bases fit TRBD1. Germline CDR1 and CDR2: MGHDK and SYGVNS. CDR3 length: 16 amino acids. V shed 3 bases, J shed 5 bases, and the junction held 9 bases outside the gene matches. The CDR3 sequence is CASSESGQGMRETQYF. The CDR3 region has the DNA TGTGCCAGCAGTGAGTCGGGACAGGGGATGCGGGAGACCCAGTACTTC.

Comment on this clonotype: Being one base from a much bigger clone, this may be a read error. The gene calls are TRBV5-1 and TRBJ2-3; unclear D gene. This CDR3 region has 15 residues. Germline-derived CDR1 and CDR2 are SGHRS and YFSETQ. This chain's CDR3 is CASSLAEPSTETQYF. CDR3 coding DNA: TGCGCCAGCAGCTTGGCCGAACCAAGCACAGAAACGCAGTATTTT.

The sample holds many counts of this clonotype. CDR3 region: CASSPMVGAEAFF. The DNA of the CDR3 is TGCGCCAGCAGCCCTATGGTGGGGGCTGAAGCTTTCTTT. The chain employs TRBV5-1 and TRBJ1-1; D may be TRBD1 (5 bases). Germline V gives CDR1 SGHRS, CDR2 YFSETQ. Between the trimmed V and J ends, which lost 4 bases and 6 bases, there was a span of 13 bases. The CDR3 is made up of 13 amino acids.

There are many counts of this clonotype. The chain has TRBV28 and TRBJ1-5, with a weak D call TRBD1 (5 bases). CDR1 and CDR2 from the germline V gene are MDHEN and SYDVKM. V shed 1 base and J shed 4 bases, with 11 bases lying between them. The CDR3 extends over 15 amino acids. CDR3: CASSLSWGWNQPQHF. As DNA, the CDR3 is TGTGCCAGCAGTTTATCGTGGGGCTGGAATCAGCCCCAGCATTTT. Based on the CDR3 plus reference TRBV28 and TRBJ1-5, the full variable domain is DVKVTQSSRYLVKRTGEKVFLECVQDMDHENMFWYRQDPGLGLRLIYFSYDVKMKEKGDIPEGYSVSREKKERFSLILESASTNQTSMYLCASSLSWGWNQPQHFGDGTRLSIL.

This clonotype was counted at least ten times. J is TRBJ2-7 and V is TRBV4-2; 10 nucleotides agree with TRBD2. The CDR3 loop spans 14 amino acids. CDR1 is LGHNA and CDR2 is YNFKEQ in the germline V gene. V lost 5 bases, J lost 2 bases, and 3 bases stayed unmatched. The CDR3 loop reads CASSEAGGPYEQYF. DNA for the CDR3: TGTGCCAGCAGCGAAGCGGGGGGGCCCTACGAGCAGTACTTC.

This clonotype occurred many times. This rearrangement joins TRBV29-1 to TRBJ2-2; no clear D. This CDR3 is built from 12 residues. From germline, CDR1 is SQVTM and CDR2 ANQGSEA. V was shortened by 8 bases and J by 6 bases, with 13 bases between the two germline ends. This CDR3 is CSSRWDSGELFF. Written as DNA, the CDR3 is TGCAGCTCGAGGTGGGATTCCGGGGAGCTGTTTTTT.

This clonotype was picked up many times. This rearrangement joins TRBV9 to TRBJ1-2; no reliable D call. V dropped 0 bases and J dropped 2 bases, with 8 bases sitting between them. The length of the CDR3 is 14 residues. From germline, CDR1 is SGDLS and CDR2 YYNGEE. This CDR3 is CASSVGVDNYGYTF. CDR3 coding DNA: TGTGCCAGCAGCGTAGGGGTGGACAACTATGGCTACACCTTC.

This clonotype was counted at least ten times. CDR3 in DNA: TGCAGTGCTAGCCGCACAGGGGAGCAGTACTTC. As protein: CSASRTGEQYF. The chain joins TRBV20-1 to TRBJ2-7, with D perhaps TRBD1 (6 bases). The CDR3 runs 11 residues. The germline V and J ends were trimmed by 3 bases and 7 bases, with 10 bases remaining between them. CDR1 is DFQATT and CDR2 is SNEGSKA in the germline V gene (reference sequence).

There are many counts of this clonotype. The DNA of the CDR3 is TGTGCCATCAGCGGCGGTTCTTTGCCCCTCCACTTT. It encodes CAISGGSLPLHF. The chain employs TRBV10-3 and TRBJ1-6, with D unclear. The ends were cut back, 6 bases at V and 13 bases at J, with 13 bases in the middle. This CDR3 contains 12 residues. Germline CDR1 reads ENHRY; CDR2 reads SYGVKD.

This clonotype was seen at least ten times. This chain uses TRBV6-2 or TRBV6-3 with TRBJ2-7; D is perhaps TRBD2 (5 bases). CDR3 length: 14 residues. V lost 5 bases, J lost 0 bases, and 11 bases lay in between. In germline, CDR1 is MNHEY, CDR2 SVGEGT. In DNA, the CDR3 is TGTGCCAGCAGTCGAGCGGTTAGCTCCTACGAGCAGTACTTC. This encodes CASSRAVSSYEQYF.

This clonotype was detected many times. The J gene is TRBJ2-2, the V gene TRBV10-3, with D unclear. The CDR3 extends over 14 amino acids. Trimming stripped 6 bases from V and 1 base from J, with 9 bases between. Germline V gene sequence: CDR1 ENHRY, CDR2 SYGVKD. The chain's CDR3 is CAIRGIGNTGELFF. Written as DNA, the CDR3 is TGTGCCATCAGGGGTATTGGGAACACCGGGGAGCTGTTTTTT.

This clonotype was seen at least ten times. The chain combines TRBV5-1 with TRBJ2-3; D unclear. The germline V gene has CDR1 SGHRS and CDR2 YFSETQ. Trimming shortened V by 2 bases and J by 1 base, and 8 bases separated the two germline ends. The CDR3 has 14 amino acids. DNA for the CDR3: TGCGCCAGCAGCTTCCCCTCCGGCACAGATACGCAGTATTTT. This codes for CASSFPSGTDTQYF.

This clonotype was seen many times. CDR3 protein: CSALTGEGTDTQYF. The CDR3 DNA sequence: TGCAGTGCTTTGACAGGGGAAGGCACAGATACGCAGTATTTT. The chain links TRBV20-1 to TRBJ2-3; 8 bases fit TRBD1. This CDR3 is built from 14 residues. The V gene's germline CDR1 is DFQATT and CDR2 SNEGSKA (reference sequence). V dropped 5 bases and J dropped 1; count of bases not matched to a gene: 5.

This clonotype showed up many times. This chain connects TRBV27 to TRBJ2-7; D possibly corresponds to TRBD1 (6 bases). Germline lookup yields CDR1 MNHEY and CDR2 SMNVEV (reference sequence). Trimming took off 0 bases at V and 2 bases at J, with 11 bases between the two ends. The CDR3 length is 15 residues. The CDR3 region has the DNA TGTGCCAGCAGTTTATCGACAGGAAAAACCTACGAGCAGTACTTC. It codes for CASSLSTGKTYEQYF.

This clonotype appeared many times. V gene TRBV7-9 combines with J gene TRBJ2-2; 7 bases match TRBD2. The CDR3 runs 15 residues. CDR1 SEHNR and CDR2 FQNEAQ come from the germline V gene (reference sequence). Trimming at V came to 2 bases and at J to 4 bases, leaving 4 bases not matched to a gene. The CDR3 sequence: CASSLYGRRTGELFF. CDR3 nucleotide sequence: TGTGCCAGCAGCTTATACGGGAGGCGCACCGGGGAGCTGTTTTTT.

A few counts support this clonotype. The chain carries TRBV20-1 and TRBJ1-5; the match to TRBD1 covers 8 bases. Germline-derived CDR1 and CDR2 are DFQATT and SNEGSKA (reference sequence). This CDR3 is 13 amino acids long. The J segment lost 2 bases and the V segment lost 5 bases, leaving 2 bases of the junction unmatched. In nucleotides, the CDR3 is TGCAGTGCTCAGGGGGCTGGCAATCAGCCCCAGCATTTT. The encoded protein is CSAQGAGNQPQHF.

This clonotype was counted many times. This chain uses TRBV20-1 with TRBJ1-3, with D possibly being TRBD1 (5 bases). The V gene's germline CDR1 is DFQATT and CDR2 SNEGSKA (reference sequence). V was pared by 1 base and J by 1 base, with 8 bases between. CDR3 length: 14 amino acids. CDR3 loop: CSARVGTSGNTIYF. The CDR3 bases are TGCAGTGCTAGAGTGGGGACTTCTGGAAACACCATATATTTT.

On this clonotype itself: A single base separates this from a much larger clone, so it may be a read error. V is TRBV29-1 and J is TRBJ2-3; no clear D. Germline assignment: CDR1 SQVTM and CDR2 ANQGSEA. The CDR3 has 8 amino acids. CDR3: CRADTQYF. The DNA of the CDR3 is TGCAGAGCGGATACGCAGTATTTT.